A single sample is the source of the 26 T cell receptor beta chains below, sequenced in a study of regulatory dendritic cells for organ transplantation. Repertoires were generated with immunoSEQ multiplex PCR, while TCRdb's copy carries only in-frame clones and drops some. The repertoire includes 20,000 to 25,000 clones, 70% to 80% of them detected once, and 0.92% sits in the top ten. What was sequenced was memory CD4+ T cells from blood. The subset was: CD45RO+ memory T cells. The receptor set was obtained from a human donor in good health.

The chain joins TRBV4-3 to TRBJ1-2; D unresolved. The CDR3 is 16 amino acids. Trimming shortened V by 0 bases and J by 4 bases, and 15 bases separated the two germline ends. CDR1 and CDR2 (germline): LGHNA, YSLEER. The CDR3 nucleotides read TGCGCCAGCAGCCAAGATCGAGGGTTAGGCATCTATGGCTACACCTTC. This translates into CASSQDRGLGIYGYTF.

The J gene is TRBJ2-3, the V gene TRBV12-2; TRBD2 is the table's D call, not checked against the DNA. TRBV12-2 is a pseudogene locus. The CDR3 is made up of 16 amino acids. This CDR3 reads CASRLGLAGGIDTQYF. Written as DNA, the CDR3 is TGTGCAAGTCGCCTAGGACTAGCGGGGGGGATAGATACGCAGTATTTT.

This clone was observed a handful of times. The chain uses TRBV6-6 and TRBJ1-5; D is possibly TRBD1 (6 bases). V was shortened by 5 bases and J by 4 bases, with 12 bases between the two germline ends. Germline CDR1 and CDR2: MNHNY and SVGAGI (reference sequence). This CDR3 comprises 14 residues. The CDR3 DNA sequence: TGTGCCAGCAGTATACAGGGAACGAATCAGCCCCAGCATTTT. Its translation is CASSIQGTNQPQHF.

This clone was seen only once. The J gene is TRBJ1-1, the V gene TRBV7-2; D call uncertain. Trimming removed 3 bases at V and 7 bases at J, with 9 bases between. The germline CDR1 and CDR2 sequences are SGHTA and FQGNSA. This CDR3 comprises 12 residues. CDR3 sequence (DNA): TGTGCCAGCAGCTTCTTGTCTGTTGAAGCTTTCTTT. Protein: CASSFLSVEAFF.

The rearrangement joins TRBV5-1 to TRBJ2-5; possibly TRBD2 for D (6 bases). The V gene lost 0 bases and the J gene lost 3 bases, with 6 bases spanning the gap. CDR3 length equals 13 residues. CDR1 is SGHRS, CDR2 YFSETQ, per germline. CDR3 amino acids: CASSLGGEETQYF. The CDR3 bases are TGCGCCAGCAGCTTGGGGGGGGAAGAGACCCAGTACTTC.

The V gene is TRBV7-9, the J gene TRBJ1-4, with D maybe TRBD1 (6 bases). The CDR3 is 15 amino acids. V was cut by 6 bases and J by 5 bases, with 16 bases left in between. Germline-derived CDR1 and CDR2 are SEHNR and FQNEAQ (reference sequence). CDR3 residues: CASSPRQDVNEKLFF. CDR3 coding DNA: TGTGCCAGCAGTCCCCGACAGGATGTGAATGAAAAACTGTTTTTT.

J is TRBJ1-2 and V is TRBV10-2; a weak D match, TRBD1 (5 bases). Per germline, CDR1 WSHSY and CDR2 SAAADI. The CDR3 is 13 residues long. V shed 2 bases and J shed 5 bases, with 9 bases lying between them. CDR3 nucleotides: TGCGCCAGCAGTGAGGCAGGGCGGTATGGCTACACCTTC. It encodes CASSEAGRYGYTF.

V is TRBV9 and J is TRBJ1-3; a weak D match, TRBD1 (5 bases). V was clipped by 4 bases and J by 5 bases, with 16 bases between them. The CDR3 covers 15 residues. CDR1 is SGDLS, CDR2 YYNGEE, per germline. As DNA, the CDR3 is TGTGCCAGCAGCTTCGAAGGGGAGGATAGAAACACCATATATTTT. This encodes CASSFEGEDRNTIYF. The entire variable domain, with the rest obtained from reference TRBV9 and TRBJ1-3, is as follows: DSGVTQTPKHLITATGQRVTLRCSPRSGDLSVYWYQQSLDQGLQFLIQYYNGEERAKGNILERFSAQQFPDLHSELNLSSLELGDSALYFCASSFEGEDRNTIYFGEGSWLTVV.

By share, this clone ranks as medium-sized. The CDR3 sequence: CASSPLPGESNEQYF. In DNA, the CDR3 is TGTGCCAGCTCACCACTCCCAGGGGAGTCTAACGAGCAGTACTTC. The V gene is TRBV18, the J gene TRBJ2-7; weak D call: TRBD1 (6 bases). Looked up from germline, CDR1 is KGHSH and CDR2 is LQKENI. V lost 1 base and J 5 bases, leaving 15 bases between the germline ends. The CDR3 spans 15 residues.

The genes are TRBV5-4 and TRBJ2-7; 10 bases are a match to TRBD1. Germline V gene sequence: CDR1 SGHNT, CDR2 YYREEE (reference sequence). This CDR3 has 14 residues. Losses at the gene ends were 4 bases for V and 12 bases for J; bases not matched to a gene: 13. The CDR3, as DNA: TGTGCCAGCAGCCCCGCCGGACAGGGGGAAAGGCTGTACTTC. It yields the protein CASSPAGQGERLYF.

V is TRBV9 and J is TRBJ2-5, with TRBD2 matching over 9 bases. J gave up 5 bases and V 3 bases, and 11 bases lay outside the gene matches. CDR1 and CDR2 (germline): SGDLS, YYNGEE. CDR3 length: 16 residues. CDR3 bases: TGTGCCAGCAGCGCGTGGGGGCGGGGGGGCCGGGAGACCCAGTACTTC. Translation: CASSAWGRGGRETQYF.

CDR3: CASSFDRTNSNQPQHF. CDR3 nucleotides: TGTGCCAGCAGCTTTGACAGAACTAATAGCAATCAGCCCCAGCATTTT. This chain joins TRBV7-8 and TRBJ1-5, with a tentative D call TRBD1 (5 bases). Germline V lookup: CDR1 SGHVS, CDR2 FQNEAQ. The CDR3 sequence is 16 residues long. V was clipped by 3 bases and J by 0 bases, with 12 bases between them.

This clone showed up just once. V usage is TRBV6-6 and J usage is TRBJ1-2; D is unresolved. CDR1 and CDR2 (germline): MNHNY, SVGAGI (reference sequence). The CDR3 is made up of 16 amino acids. Trimming removed 0 bases from V and 7 bases from J, with 18 bases in between. The CDR3 DNA reads TGTGCCAGCAGTTACTCCTTCGGGTCGGGGTTTAGTGGCTACACCTTC. Protein sequence: CASSYSFGSGFSGYTF.

This sequence joins TRBV6-1 and TRBJ2-7, with 7 positions matching TRBD1. CDR3 length equals 14 residues. The germline gives CDR1 MNHNS, CDR2 SASEGT. V shed 4 bases and J 5 bases; nucleotides not matched to a gene: 8. CDR3 DNA: TGTGCCAGCAGTGCGGACAGGTCTCGAAACGAGCAGTACTTC. As protein: CASSADRSRNEQYF.

V is TRBV15 and J is TRBJ2-5; TRBD2 agrees at 11 bases. Germline-derived CDR1 and CDR2 are LNHNV and YYDKDF (reference sequence). The V gene end was trimmed by 3 bases and the J gene end by 5 bases; junction bases not matched to a gene: 8. The CDR3 sequence is 16 residues long. The DNA of the CDR3 is TGTGCCACCAGCAGGGGGGCGGCTAGCGGGGGGGAGACCCAGTACTTC. Residues: CATSRGAASGGETQYF.

The J gene is TRBJ1-6, the V gene TRBV6-1; 8 nucleotides line up with TRBD1. The germline V gene encodes CDR1 MNHNS and CDR2 SASEGT. V trimming: 3 bases; J trimming: 2 bases; junction bases outside the gene matches: 3. This CDR3 has 16 residues. As DNA, the CDR3 is TGTGCCAGCAGTGAGGACAGGGAAGCCTATAATTCACCCCTCCACTTT. It translates to CASSEDREAYNSPLHF.

The genes are TRBV4-2 and TRBJ1-4; 12 bases match TRBD1. The CDR3 is made up of 17 amino acids. Trimming at V came to 1 base and at J to 4 bases, leaving 4 bases not matched to a gene. Germline V gene lookup returns CDR1 LGHNA and CDR2 YNFKEQ. The CDR3 is CASSQGDRGLGNEKLFF. The CDR3 DNA sequence: TGTGCCAGCAGCCAAGGGGACAGGGGGCTTGGTAATGAAAAACTGTTTTTT.

This clone came up a few times. In nucleotides, the CDR3 is TGCGCCAGCAGCTTCGACAGGCCTCACACCGGGGAGCTGTTTTTT. Its protein product is CASSFDRPHTGELFF. The rearrangement joins TRBV5-1 to TRBJ2-2, with D possibly TRBD1 on 6 matching bases. The CDR3 runs to 15 residues. V lost 2 bases to trimming and J lost 3 bases, with 11 bases between them. Germline V gene sequence: CDR1 SGHRS, CDR2 YFSETQ.

DNA of the CDR3: TGTGCCAGCAGCTTACGACAGGGCGGCACTGAAGCTTTCTTT. Its translation is CASSLRQGGTEAFF. The chain combines TRBV9 with TRBJ1-1, with TRBD1 matching 7 bases. The CDR3 is made up of 14 amino acids. V shed 4 bases, J shed 4 bases, and the junction held 7 bases outside the gene matches. CDR1 and CDR2 (germline): SGDLS, YYNGEE.

This clone was recorded a few times. The gene calls are TRBV7-8 and TRBJ2-2; 9 bases are a match to TRBD1. CDR3 length: 15 amino acids. Germline assignment: CDR1 SGHVS and CDR2 FQNEAQ. The V segment lost 5 bases and the J segment 3 bases; nucleotides outside the gene matches: 4. Here the CDR3 DNA reads TGTGCCAGCAGCGAGCGGACAGGGGACACCGGGGAGCTGTTTTTT. Protein: CASSERTGDTGELFF.

This clone occurred a few times. The same CDR3 also results from other DNA sequences found in this sample. The rearrangement links TRBV7-2 to TRBJ1-2; tentative D call: TRBD1 (5 bases). Germline V lookup: CDR1 SGHTA, CDR2 FQGNSA. CDR3 size: 13 residues. V shed 3 bases and J shed 6 bases, with 11 bases lying between them. The CDR3 is CASSFGTLNGYTF. CDR3 DNA: TGTGCCAGCAGCTTCGGGACTTTAAATGGCTACACCTTC.

V usage is TRBV29-1 and J usage is TRBJ2-1, with 7 bases fitting TRBD1. Germline CDR1 SQVTM, CDR2 ANQGSEA. This CDR3 region has 16 residues. V trimming: 7 bases; J trimming: 1 base; junction bases outside the gene matches: 13. The CDR3 bases are TGCAGCGCAACTAGGACCCCAGGGGGTTCCTACAATGAGCAGTTCTTC. Its protein product is CSATRTPGGSYNEQFF.

CDR3 sequence: CATSSTTQGSYEQYF. CDR3 coding DNA: TGTGCCACCAGCAGTACTACACAGGGGTCCTACGAGCAGTACTTC. V is TRBV15 and J is TRBJ2-7; 7 nucleotides line up with TRBD1. Germline loops: CDR1 LNHNV, CDR2 YYDKDF (reference sequence). V shed 3 bases and J 1 base; nucleotides not matched to a gene: 6. The CDR3 is 15 amino acids. Full variable domain (outside the CDR3, taken from reference TRBV15 and TRBJ2-7): DAMVIQNPRYQVTQFGKPVTLSCSQTLNHNVMYWYQQKSSQAPKLLFHYYDKDFNNEADTPDNFQSRRPNTSFCFLDIRSPGLGDTAMYLCATSSTTQGSYEQYFGPGTRLTVT.

This clone was detected a few times. The rearrangement joins TRBV27 to TRBJ1-1, with 8 bases lining up with TRBD1. Germline lookup yields CDR1 MNHEY and CDR2 SMNVEV (reference sequence). V lost 5 bases and J lost 5; bases outside the gene matches: 13. This CDR3 contains 16 residues. The CDR3 bases are TGTGCCAGCAGTCCCCAACTGCGACAGGGGTGGACTGAAGCTTTCTTT. It encodes CASSPQLRQGWTEAFF.

CDR3 sequence (DNA): TGTGCCAGTAGGACCCAGCTAGCGGGGGCCCACAATGAGCAGTTCTTC. It translates to CASRTQLAGAHNEQFF. The rearrangement uses TRBV19 and TRBJ2-1; 10 bases match TRBD2. Looked up from germline, CDR1 is LNHDA and CDR2 is SQIVND (reference sequence). The trim removed 6 bases at V and 5 bases at J, leaving 10 bases unmatched. The CDR3 has 16 residues.

The rearrangement uses TRBV5-6 and TRBJ2-5; D is unresolved. The DNA end is a closer match to TRBJ2-7, so the J assignment may be wrong. The length of the CDR3 is 13 residues. Germline CDR1 SGHDT, CDR2 YYEEEE. The CDR3 DNA reads as TGTGCCAGCAGCTTGCAGGTTTCCTACGAGCAGTACTTC. Residues: CASSLQVSYEQYF.